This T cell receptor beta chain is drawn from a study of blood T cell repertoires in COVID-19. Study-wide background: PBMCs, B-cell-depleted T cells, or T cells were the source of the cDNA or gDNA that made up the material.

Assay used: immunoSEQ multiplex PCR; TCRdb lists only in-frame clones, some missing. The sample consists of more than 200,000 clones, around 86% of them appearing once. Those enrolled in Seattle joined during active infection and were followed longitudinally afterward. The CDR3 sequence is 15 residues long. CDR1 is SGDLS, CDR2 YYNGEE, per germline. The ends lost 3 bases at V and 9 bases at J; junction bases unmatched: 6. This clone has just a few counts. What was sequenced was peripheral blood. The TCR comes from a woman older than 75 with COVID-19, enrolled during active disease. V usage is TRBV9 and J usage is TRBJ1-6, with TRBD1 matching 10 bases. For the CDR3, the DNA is TGTGCCAGCAGCGCGGGACAGGGGACTACTTCACCCCTCCACTTT. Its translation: CASSAGQGTTSPLHF.